These T cell receptor beta chains were read from a single sample in a study of blood T cells in healthy people across ages. Each CDR3 protein is one row after TCRdb ran MiXCR on the 5' RACE reads. The table has about 1.5 million distinct CDR3 sequences, 40% to 45% seen once. Sequencing was performed on blood. The source of these receptors is a woman aged 18-29 years in good health. Both conserved end residues are part of each CDR3. The D gene is left open where the match is weak. A row's size may be missing; if present it is once, few, many or a size class.

>.|TRBV28|TRBJ1-5|TRBD1
TGTGCCACCAAGGACAGGGGAAGCAATCAGCCCCAGCATTTT
CATKDRGSNQPQHF
>.|TRBV12-3/TRBV12-4|TRBJ2-7|TRBD1
TGTGCCAGCAGACCCCGGGCAGGGGGCTCCTACGAGCAGTACTTC
CASRPRAGGSYEQYF
>.|TRBV3-1|TRBJ2-2|TRBD1
TGTGCCAGCAGCCCGACAGGGAATAAGAACACCGGGGAGCTGTTTTTT
CASSPTGNKNTGELFF
>few|TRBV6-5|TRBJ1-5|.
TGTGCCAGCAGTCCAGGGTGGGGCTTTTCAGAACAGCCCCAGCATTTT
CASSPGWGFSEQPQHF
>few|TRBV7-9|TRBJ2-7|.
TGTGCCAGCAGCTTAAAACTAGGGGGTTCCTACGAGCAGTACTTC
CASSLKLGGSYEQYF
>few|TRBV6-2/TRBV6-3|TRBJ2-1|.
TGTGCCAGCAGCTATGATGTGGGGGTCTACAATGAGCAGTTCTTC
CASSYDVGVYNEQFF
>.|TRBV3-1|TRBJ2-5|.
TGTGCCAGCAGCCAGCCCCCTCGAGAGACCCAGTACTTC
CASSQPPRETQYF
>.|TRBV3-1|TRBJ2-5|.
TGTGCCAGCAGCCAAGATAGGGCTGGGGTGACCCAGTACTTC
CASSQDRAGVTQYF
>.|TRBV7-2|TRBJ1-2|TRBD1
TGTGCCAGCAGCCGCCGGGACAGGGGAAACTATGGCTACACCTTC
CASSRRDRGNYGYTF
>.|TRBV7-8|TRBJ2-2|TRBD2
TGTGCCAGCAGCTTAGTTCAGCGGGGTAACACCGGGGAGCTGTTTTTT
CASSLVQRGNTGELFF
>.|TRBV29-1|TRBJ2-7|.
TGCAGCGTTGAGGGACTCCGCAATGAGCAGTACTTC
CSVEGLRNEQYF
>once|TRBV20-1|TRBJ2-5|TRBD2
TGCAGTGCTAGAGATCCGTCTAGCGGGACACAGACCCAGTACTTC
CSARDPSSGTQTQYF
>.|TRBV2|TRBJ2-7|TRBD1
TGTGCCAGCAGGGGGACAGAAGTCTACGAGCAGTACTTC
CASRGTEVYEQYF
>once|TRBV7-2|TRBJ1-2|.
TGTGCCAGCACTTGGGGGACGGATCGCTACCATGGCTACACCTTC
CASTWGTDRYHGYTF
>few|TRBV7-9|TRBJ2-1|TRBD2
TGTGCCAGCAAAAAGAGCGGGGCCTACAATGAGCAGTTCTTC
CASKKSGAYNEQFF
>.|TRBV5-1|TRBJ1-2|TRBD1
TGCGCCAGCAGCTTTTCAGGGGGCGCTGGGGGCTACACCTTC
CASSFSGGAGGYTF
>few|TRBV28|TRBJ2-1|.
TGTGCCAGCAGTCTAGATTATGAGCAGTTCTTC
CASSLDYEQFF
>.|TRBV7-9|TRBJ1-5|.
TGTGCCAGCAGCTTAGTTTCGACCGGGGCTCAGCCCCAGCATTTT
CASSLVSTGAQPQHF
>few|TRBV6-1|TRBJ2-7|TRBD1
TGTGCCAGCAGTGACCGGGACAGGGTAACCCACGAGCAGTACTTC
CASSDRDRVTHEQYF
>.|TRBV7-9|TRBJ2-4|.
TGTGCCAGCAGCCCCCCTATAATTGGTACTAAGGACATTCAGTACTTC
CASSPPIIGTKDIQYF
>few|TRBV9|TRBJ2-1|TRBD1
TGTGCCAGCAGCGCCACGGGACAGAGCCGCTCCTACAATGAGCAGTTCTTC
CASSATGQSRSYNEQFF
>.|TRBV6-6|TRBJ1-6|.
TGTGCCAGCAGCAGGAGAGAATCAGGATTTAATTCACCCCTCCACTTT
CASSRRESGFNSPLHF
>.|TRBV29-1|TRBJ1-3|.
TGCAGCGTTGCTTCGGGTATTGGAAACACCATATATTTT
CSVASGIGNTIYF
>.|TRBV30|TRBJ1-3|TRBD1
TGTGCCTGGAGCCATAGGGGCAGGGGGGACACCATATATTTT
CAWSHRGRGDTIYF
>.|TRBV27|TRBJ2-3|.
TGTGCCAGCAGATCTACAGGGATACGGACAGATACGCAGTATTTT
CASRSTGIRTDTQYF
>few|TRBV29-1|TRBJ1-5|.
TGCAGTGTATCCGGGGTCAGCAACCAGCCCCAGCATTTT
CSVSGVSNQPQHF
>.|TRBV14|TRBJ1-1|.
TGTGCCAGCAGCCAAATGGTAGGCTTGAACACTGAAGCTTTCTTT
CASSQMVGLNTEAFF
>.|TRBV13|TRBJ2-6|.
TGTGCCAGCAGCTTAGCAGCCTTGGGCGCTGGGGCCAACGTCCTGACTTTC
CASSLAALGAGANVLTF
>.|TRBV6-5|TRBJ1-3|.
TGTGCCAGCGGGAACTCTGGCAACACCATATATTTT
CASGNSGNTIYF
>.|TRBV18|TRBJ2-3|TRBD2
TGTGCCAGCTCACCCAGGACTAGCGGGCCAGGTTCCACAGATACGCAGTATTTT
CASSPRTSGPGSTDTQYF
>.|TRBV12-3/TRBV12-4|TRBJ2-7|.
TGTGCCAGCAGCTGGGACCGCTTTCCCACGGAGCAGTACTTC
CASSWDRFPTEQYF
>.|TRBV12-3/TRBV12-4|TRBJ1-3|.
TGTGCCAGCAGCCACACACGAAACACCATATATTTT
CASSHTRNTIYF
>.|TRBV19|TRBJ2-7|.
TGTGCCAGTAGTATTATGGGGGAGCAGTACTTC
CASSIMGEQYF
>.|TRBV10-3|TRBJ2-7|.
TGTGCCATCAGGCCGGGACTCGCGATTTTCCTGAACGAGCAGTACTTC
CAIRPGLAIFLNEQYF
>.|TRBV29-1|TRBJ1-2|TRBD1
TGCAGCGCCAGTAGGAACGGACAGGGGCGGGATGGCTACACCTTC
CSASRNGQGRDGYTF
>few|TRBV10-3|TRBJ1-5|TRBD1
TGTGCCATCAGGTCAGGGACAGTTAGCAATCAGCCCCAGCATTTT
CAIRSGTVSNQPQHF
>.|TRBV7-2|TRBJ2-7|.
TGTGCCAGCAGCTTAGATCTGGGAGGCAGGGAGCAGTACTTC
CASSLDLGGREQYF
>few|TRBV25-1|TRBJ2-1|.
TGTGCCAGCAGTGAATTTTCGACTAGGGAGAATGAGCAGTTCTTC
CASSEFSTRENEQFF
>.|TRBV5-1|TRBJ2-1|TRBD2
TGCGCCAGCAGCTTGGATACTAGCGGGGGGGCGGTTATCTACAATGAGCAGTTCTTC
CASSLDTSGGAVIYNEQFF
>.|TRBV4-3|TRBJ1-6|.
TGCGCCAGCAGCCCCACCTTGGGCCTAAATAATTCACCCCTCCACTTT
CASSPTLGLNNSPLHF